This T cell receptor (beta chain) was identified during a study of blood T cells in healthy people across ages. CDR1 is DFQATT, CDR2 SNEGSKA, per germline (reference sequence). CDR3 size: 14 residues. Primed by a sample-barcoded 5' primer and a J-beta primer mix, a second PCR proceeded for roughly 6 to 12 cycles. TCRdb reprocessed the 5' RACE reads via MiXCR and lists one record per CDR3 protein. The sample has 1,800,000 or so distinct CDR3 sequences; around 42% are singletons. This clonotype occurred a few times. The sequence derives from a human donor in good health. The specimen was blood. The chain links TRBV20-1 to TRBJ2-4; weak D call: TRBD2 (6 bases). Judging by the DNA end, TRBJ2-7 fits better; the J call may be wrong. The CDR3 DNA reads TGCAGTGCTAGTGTGATTAGCGGTACCTACGAGCAGTACTTC. Amino acids: CSASVISGTYEQYF.